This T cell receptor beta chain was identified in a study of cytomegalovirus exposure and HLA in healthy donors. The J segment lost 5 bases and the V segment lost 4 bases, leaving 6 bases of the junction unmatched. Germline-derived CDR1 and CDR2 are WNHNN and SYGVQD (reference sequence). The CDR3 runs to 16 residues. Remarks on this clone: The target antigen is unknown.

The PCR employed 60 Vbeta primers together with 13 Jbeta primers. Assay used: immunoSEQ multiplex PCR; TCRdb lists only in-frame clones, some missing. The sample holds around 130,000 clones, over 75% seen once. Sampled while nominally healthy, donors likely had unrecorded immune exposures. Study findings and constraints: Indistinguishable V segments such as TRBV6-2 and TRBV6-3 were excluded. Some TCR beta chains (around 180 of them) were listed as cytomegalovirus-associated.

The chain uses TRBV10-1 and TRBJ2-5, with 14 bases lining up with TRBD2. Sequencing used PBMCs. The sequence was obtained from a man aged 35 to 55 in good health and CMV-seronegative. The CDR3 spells CASSAGLAGAWETQYF. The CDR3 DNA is TGCGCCAGCAGTGCGGGACTAGCGGGAGCGTGGGAGACCCAGTACTTC.